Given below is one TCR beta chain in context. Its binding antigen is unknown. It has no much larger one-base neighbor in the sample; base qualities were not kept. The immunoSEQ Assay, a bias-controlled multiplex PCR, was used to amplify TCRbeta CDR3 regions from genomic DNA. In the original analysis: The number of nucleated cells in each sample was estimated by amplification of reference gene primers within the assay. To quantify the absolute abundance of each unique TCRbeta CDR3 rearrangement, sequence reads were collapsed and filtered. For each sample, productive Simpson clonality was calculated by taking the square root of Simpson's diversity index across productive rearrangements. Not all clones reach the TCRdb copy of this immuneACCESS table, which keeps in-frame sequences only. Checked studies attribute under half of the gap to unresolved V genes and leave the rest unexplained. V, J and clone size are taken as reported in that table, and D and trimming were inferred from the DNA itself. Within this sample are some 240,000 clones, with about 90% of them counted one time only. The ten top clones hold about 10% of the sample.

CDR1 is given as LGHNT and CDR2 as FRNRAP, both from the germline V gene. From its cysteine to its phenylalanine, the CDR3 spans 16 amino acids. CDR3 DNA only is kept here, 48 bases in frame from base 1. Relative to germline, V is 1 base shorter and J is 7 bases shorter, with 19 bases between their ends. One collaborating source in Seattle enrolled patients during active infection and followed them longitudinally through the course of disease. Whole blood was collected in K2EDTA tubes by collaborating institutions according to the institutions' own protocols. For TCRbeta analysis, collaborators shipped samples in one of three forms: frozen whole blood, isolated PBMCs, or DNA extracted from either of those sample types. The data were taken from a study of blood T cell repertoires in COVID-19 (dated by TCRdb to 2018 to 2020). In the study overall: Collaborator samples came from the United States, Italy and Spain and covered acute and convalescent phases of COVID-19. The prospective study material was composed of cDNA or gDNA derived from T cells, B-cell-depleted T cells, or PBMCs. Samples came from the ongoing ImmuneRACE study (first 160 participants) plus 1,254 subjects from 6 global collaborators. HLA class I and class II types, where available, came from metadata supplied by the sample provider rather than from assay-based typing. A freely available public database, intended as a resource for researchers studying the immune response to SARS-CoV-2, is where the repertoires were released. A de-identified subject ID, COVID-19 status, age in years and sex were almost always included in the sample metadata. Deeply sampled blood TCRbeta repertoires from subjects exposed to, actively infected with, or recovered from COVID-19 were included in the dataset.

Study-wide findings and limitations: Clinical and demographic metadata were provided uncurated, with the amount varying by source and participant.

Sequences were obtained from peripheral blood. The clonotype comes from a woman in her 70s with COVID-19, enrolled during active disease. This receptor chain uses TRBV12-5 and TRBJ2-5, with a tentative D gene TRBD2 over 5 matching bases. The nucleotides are TGTGCTAGTGGTTTGGACATTCGGGATTCCCGAGGGACCCAGTACTTC. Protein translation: CASGLDIRDSRGTQYF.